This TCR beta chain emerged from a study of T cells after yellow fever vaccination. Study details: SMART-Seq v4 Ultra Low Input handled preparation of low-cell-number fractions.

The CDR3 is 13 residues long. In germline, CDR1 is MDHEN, CDR2 SYDVKM. Trimming left V 4 bases short and J 3 bases short, with 10 bases between. TCRdb independently ran MiXCR on the 5' RACE reads; one entry per CDR3 protein. Found here are about 630,000 distinct CDR3 sequences, about 12% of them singletons; the top ten hold just under 15%. Regarding this clonotype: Its specificity is unknown.

Study-wide results and caveats: Contamination of FACS-sorted repertoires by abundant clonotypes from the bulk population could occur. Relatively few clonotypes were ones that appeared in both CD4 and CD8 compartments. Weaker, the secondary response peaked sooner, at day 5 versus 15.

This material consisted of PBMCs, taken on the day of the yellow fever booster vaccination. This receptor was identified in a man aged 30 to 45 who received the YFV17D yellow fever vaccine. The V and J genes are TRBV28 and TRBJ2-7, with D unresolved. This CDR3 is CASSSPRRYEQYF. CDR3 DNA sequence: TGTGCCAGCAGTTCCCCACGTCGCTACGAGCAGTACTTC.